This T cell receptor (beta chain) appears in the sequencing data of a study of synovial regulatory T cells in juvenile arthritis. Findings of the study overall: CDR3 overlap with synovial Tregs was higher for iaTregs than other blood Tregs. TCR diversity was lower in inflammation-associated blood Treg cells than in other blood Treg cells.

Judged by frequency, this clone is large (0.1 to 1%). The antigen is undetermined. These iaTreg cells were HLA-DR+ Tregs. The CDR3 spans 14 residues. No DNA appears here. Germline assignment: CDR1 SQVTM and CDR2 ANQGSEA. Here immunoSEQ multiplex PCR was the method, and the copy in TCRdb shows in-frame clones only, minus some. In total, the table holds some 470 clones. The receptor comes from a donor younger than 30 with juvenile idiopathic arthritis. The sample was Treg cells from blood. Subset in this sample: HLA-DR+ inflammation-associated blood Treg cells. The rearrangement links TRBV29-1 to TRBJ2-2; the D gene TCRdb calls, TRBD2, cannot be checked with no DNA. CDR3 sequence reads: CSVGDFSNTGELFF.